This T cell receptor (beta chain) was observed in a study of blood T cell repertoires in COVID-19. Study overall: From the United States, Italy and Spain came samples of acute and convalescent COVID-19. T cells, B-cell-depleted T cells, or PBMCs provided the cDNA or gDNA that served as material.

Trimming cost V 2 bases and J 1 base; bases outside gene matches: 3. Germline V gene data show CDR1 as KGHSH and CDR2 as LQKENI. The CDR3 is 16 amino acids. Original processing methods: Estimation of nucleated cell counts was performed using reference gene primer amplification. The repertoire was sequenced with immunoSEQ multiplex PCR; TCRdb's copy has only in-frame clones and lacks some. The V and J calls and clone size come from that table; D and trimming were worked out from the DNA. The table lists 120,000 or so clones, more than 75% of them singletons. This clonotype was obtained from a man aged 50 to 59 with active COVID-19. V usage is TRBV18 and J usage is TRBJ2-2, with 8 positions matching TRBD1. The source material was peripheral blood. CDR3 DNA: TGTGCCAGCTCACCATTAGGGACAGGGAACACCGGGGAGCTGTTTTTT. The encoded protein is CASSPLGTGNTGELFF.